The rows below give T cell receptor beta chains drawn from one sample of a study of response to subunit inactivated influenza vaccine. TCRdb called the RT-PCR reads again in MiXCR, with one record for every CDR3 protein. Of roughly 780,000 distinct CDR3 sequences listed, around 18% are singletons. The input for sequencing was PBMCs from blood, taken roughly 5 days after vaccination. Receptors were obtained from a man between 50 and 59 years old who received an inactivated influenza vaccine. CDR3s include the opening cysteine and the closing phenylalanine or tryptophan. Fields, in order: CDR3 DNA, CDR3 protein, D gene, clone size, CDR3 length, J gene, V gene. A D gene is named only where the DNA matches it firmly. Not every row has a clone size; where given, it reads once, few, many or a size class.

DNA: TGCAGTGCTAGAGTTAGCGGGGGCCTCTACGAGCAGTACTTC
CDR3: CSARVSGGLYEQYF
D: TRBD2
size: NA
length: 14
J: TRBJ2-7
V: TRBV20-1

DNA: TGCAGTGCTAGAGATTTTGGTCAGGGAGATGAAAAACTGTTTTTT
CDR3: CSARDFGQGDEKLFF
D: NA
size: NA
length: 15
J: TRBJ1-4
V: TRBV20-1

DNA: TGTGCCAGCAGCTTGGGGCAGCCGAAAGAGACCCAGTACTTC
CDR3: CASSLGQPKETQYF
D: NA
size: NA
length: 14
J: TRBJ2-5
V: TRBV5-6

DNA: TGCGCCAGCAGCTTGTCGACCCACAATGAGCAGTTCTTC
CDR3: CASSLSTHNEQFF
D: NA
size: few
length: 13
J: TRBJ2-1
V: TRBV5-1

DNA: TGTGCCAGCAGAACAGGGGTTTGGGAGACCCAGTACTTC
CDR3: CASRTGVWETQYF
D: TRBD1
size: NA
length: 13
J: TRBJ2-5
V: TRBV6-6

DNA: TGTGCCAGCAGCTTAATTATCGATGAGCAGTTCTTC
CDR3: CASSLIIDEQFF
D: NA
size: NA
length: 12
J: TRBJ2-1
V: TRBV7-9

DNA: TGTGCCACCAGTGACCGGAATTGGGCGACCCAGTACTTC
CDR3: CATSDRNWATQYF
D: NA
size: few
length: 13
J: TRBJ2-5
V: TRBV24-1

DNA: TGCAGCGTTGAATTAAGAGGAAGAGGAACCTACGAGCAGTACTTC
CDR3: CSVELRGRGTYEQYF
D: NA
size: NA
length: 15
J: TRBJ2-7
V: TRBV29-1

DNA: TGTGCCAGCAGTTACCAGCGGGCAAAAACCTACGAGCAGTACTTC
CDR3: CASSYQRAKTYEQYF
D: NA
size: NA
length: 15
J: TRBJ2-7
V: TRBV6-2/TRBV6-3

DNA: TGCAGTGCTAGGAGCGGGACCAACTCCTACAATGAGCAGTTCTTC
CDR3: CSARSGTNSYNEQFF
D: TRBD2
size: NA
length: 15
J: TRBJ2-1
V: TRBV20-1

DNA: TGTGCCAGCAGCTTAACCCGGGACAACACCGGGGAGCTGTTTTTT
CDR3: CASSLTRDNTGELFF
D: NA
size: NA
length: 15
J: TRBJ2-2
V: TRBV11-1

DNA: TGTGCCAGCAGTTACAAGGGACGCTCCTATAATTCACCCCTCCACTTT
CDR3: CASSYKGRSYNSPLHF
D: NA
size: NA
length: 16
J: TRBJ1-6
V: TRBV6-5

DNA: TGTGCCAGCAGTCCAATACCAGGGGGCGGCAATCAGCCCCAGCATTTT
CDR3: CASSPIPGGGNQPQHF
D: TRBD1
size: NA
length: 16
J: TRBJ1-5
V: TRBV27

DNA: TGCAGTGCTAGAGATGGGAGAAACTATGGCTACACCTTC
CDR3: CSARDGRNYGYTF
D: NA
size: NA
length: 13
J: TRBJ1-2
V: TRBV20-1

DNA: TGTGCCAGCAGCTCCCTAGCGGGGGGGAGCTCCTACGAGCAGTACTTC
CDR3: CASSSLAGGSSYEQYF
D: TRBD2
size: many
length: 16
J: TRBJ2-7
V: TRBV7-9

DNA: TGTGCCAGCAGTTACTCCCGTAACGGTAATCAGCCCCAGCATTTT
CDR3: CASSYSRNGNQPQHF
D: NA
size: few
length: 15
J: TRBJ1-5
V: TRBV6-5

DNA: TGTGCCATCAGTGAAGGGAGGCCCTCCTACGAGCAGTACTTC
CDR3: CAISEGRPSYEQYF
D: NA
size: few
length: 14
J: TRBJ2-7
V: TRBV10-3

DNA: TGTGCCAGCAGCCAAATGTCTAGCGGATACAATGAGCAGTTCTTC
CDR3: CASSQMSSGYNEQFF
D: TRBD2
size: few
length: 15
J: TRBJ2-1
V: TRBV3-1

DNA: TGCAGCGTGGGACGGACTAGCGGGAGAGAAGAGGAGCAGTTCTTC
CDR3: CSVGRTSGREEEQFF
D: TRBD2
size: NA
length: 15
J: TRBJ2-1
V: TRBV29-1

DNA: TGTGCCAGCTCACCCCGGACTAGCGGGGGGCACGAGCAGTACTTC
CDR3: CASSPRTSGGHEQYF
D: TRBD2
size: NA
length: 15
J: TRBJ2-7
V: TRBV18

DNA: TGTGCCAGCAGCCATCCCGGGGCTACACCCCTCCACTTT
CDR3: CASSHPGATPLHF
D: NA
size: NA
length: 13
J: TRBJ1-6
V: TRBV7-2

DNA: TGTGCCAGCAGTTTAGGGACGGCGACTGAGCAGTACTTC
CDR3: CASSLGTATEQYF
D: NA
size: NA
length: 13
J: TRBJ2-7
V: TRBV12-3/TRBV12-4

DNA: TGTGCCAGCTCTCCGGGACTAATGTACAATGAGCAGTTCTTC
CDR3: CASSPGLMYNEQFF
D: TRBD2
size: NA
length: 14
J: TRBJ2-1
V: TRBV28

DNA: TGTGCCAGCAGCAACCGGTGGACTAGCGACGAGACCCAGTACTTC
CDR3: CASSNRWTSDETQYF
D: TRBD2
size: NA
length: 15
J: TRBJ2-5
V: TRBV7-9

DNA: TGTGCCAGCAGTTTAGGTCGGTTCTATGGCTACACCTTC
CDR3: CASSLGRFYGYTF
D: NA
size: NA
length: 13
J: TRBJ1-2
V: TRBV12-3/TRBV12-4

DNA: TGCAGTGCTAGCGCTTCTGGGGCATACAATGAGCAGTTCTTC
CDR3: CSASASGAYNEQFF
D: NA
size: few
length: 14
J: TRBJ2-1
V: TRBV20-1

DNA: TGCAGTGTCAGGGGGGTGGCGGGAGCAACAGATACGCAGTATTTT
CDR3: CSVRGVAGATDTQYF
D: NA
size: NA
length: 15
J: TRBJ2-3
V: TRBV20-1

DNA: TGTGCCAGCAGTCAACAGCTAATTTCCTACAATGAGCAGTTCTTC
CDR3: CASSQQLISYNEQFF
D: NA
size: few
length: 15
J: TRBJ2-1
V: TRBV12-3/TRBV12-4

DNA: TGTGCCAGCAGCGTGAACAGGGGTTCGACCCAGTACTTC
CDR3: CASSVNRGSTQYF
D: TRBD1
size: few
length: 13
J: TRBJ2-5
V: TRBV7-9

DNA: TGTGCCAGCAGGACCACCGGGACTAGCGGTAGGGAGACCCAGTACTTC
CDR3: CASRTTGTSGRETQYF
D: TRBD2
size: NA
length: 16
J: TRBJ2-5
V: TRBV28

DNA: TGCAGTGCTCAAGACCGGGACAGGGGTTGGTACGAGCAGTACTTC
CDR3: CSAQDRDRGWYEQYF
D: TRBD1
size: few
length: 15
J: TRBJ2-7
V: TRBV20-1

DNA: TGCGCCAGCAGCCTACCTAGCGGGGCCCTCTACAATGAGCAGTTCTTC
CDR3: CASSLPSGALYNEQFF
D: TRBD2
size: many
length: 16
J: TRBJ2-1
V: TRBV5-1

DNA: TGCAGCGTTGAAGATTCGGGGAATGAGCAGTTCTTC
CDR3: CSVEDSGNEQFF
D: NA
size: many
length: 12
J: TRBJ2-1
V: TRBV29-1

DNA: TGTGCCAGCAGTTACTCGCTCGGGGGGCATGACACCGGGGAGCTGTTTTTT
CDR3: CASSYSLGGHDTGELFF
D: NA
size: NA
length: 17
J: TRBJ2-2
V: TRBV6-2/TRBV6-3

DNA: TGTGCCAGCAGCTTAGTAATGGGTACAGATACGCAGTATTTT
CDR3: CASSLVMGTDTQYF
D: NA
size: NA
length: 14
J: TRBJ2-3
V: TRBV7-9

DNA: TGCAGTGCTAGAGGCCTAGCGGGGGGGCCTGGGGCAAGTGAGCAGTTCTTC
CDR3: CSARGLAGGPGASEQFF
D: TRBD2
size: few
length: 17
J: TRBJ2-1
V: TRBV20-1

DNA: TGTGCCAGCAGTATGACAGGGAATCAGCCCCAGCATTTT
CDR3: CASSMTGNQPQHF
D: TRBD1
size: few
length: 13
J: TRBJ1-5
V: TRBV12-3/TRBV12-4

DNA: TGCAGTGCTACCACGTCTAGCGGGTGGGACTACGAGCAGTACTTC
CDR3: CSATTSSGWDYEQYF
D: TRBD2
size: NA
length: 15
J: TRBJ2-7
V: TRBV20-1

DNA: TGCAGTGCTAGTTCTGGGACTGAAGCTTTCTTT
CDR3: CSASSGTEAFF
D: NA
size: NA
length: 11
J: TRBJ1-1
V: TRBV20-1

DNA: TGTGCCAGCAGCTTAGGGCAGGTGGCCGGGGAGCTGTTTTTT
CDR3: CASSLGQVAGELFF
D: NA
size: NA
length: 14
J: TRBJ2-2
V: TRBV7-3

DNA: TGTGCCACCAGTGAGGCCGACAGGGGACTTGGCTACACCTTC
CDR3: CATSEADRGLGYTF
D: TRBD1
size: few
length: 14
J: TRBJ1-2
V: TRBV24-1

DNA: TGTGCCAGCTCACCTCAAAGTGGGGGGTACTCCTACGAGCAGTACTTC
CDR3: CASSPQSGGYSYEQYF
D: NA
size: NA
length: 16
J: TRBJ2-7
V: TRBV18

DNA: TGTGCCAGCAGACGTGCAGGGACCCAGAACACCGGGGAGCTGTTTTTT
CDR3: CASRRAGTQNTGELFF
D: NA
size: NA
length: 16
J: TRBJ2-2
V: TRBV7-9

DNA: TGTGCCAGCAGCCCCTCGATTTCAGGAGAGCAGTTCTTC
CDR3: CASSPSISGEQFF
D: NA
size: NA
length: 13
J: TRBJ2-1
V: TRBV14

DNA: TGTGCCAGCAGTGACAGGATTTTTCGGTACTTC
CDR3: CASSDRIFRYF
D: NA
size: few
length: 11
J: TRBJ2-4
V: TRBV25-1

DNA: TGTGCCAGCACCGATTTTAGAGGGGGGCCGGACAATGAGCAGTTCTTC
CDR3: CASTDFRGGPDNEQFF
D: NA
size: NA
length: 16
J: TRBJ2-1
V: TRBV6-2/TRBV6-3

DNA: TGTGCCACCAGCAGCCTGGGAGGGTCGAGGCAGTTCTTC
CDR3: CATSSLGGSRQFF
D: TRBD2
size: few
length: 13
J: TRBJ2-1
V: TRBV15

DNA: TGTGCCAGCAGTTTAGATGGTCGAGGAGGAGAGACCCAGTACTTC
CDR3: CASSLDGRGGETQYF
D: NA
size: NA
length: 15
J: TRBJ2-5
V: TRBV12-3/TRBV12-4

DNA: TGTGCCAGCAGCGCTGGACTAGGGAGTATCTACGAGCAGTACTTC
CDR3: CASSAGLGSIYEQYF
D: TRBD2
size: few
length: 15
J: TRBJ2-7
V: TRBV9

DNA: TGTGCCAGCAGTCATCCCATCGGGGTCGGGAACACCGGGGAGCTGTTTTTT
CDR3: CASSHPIGVGNTGELFF
D: NA
size: NA
length: 17
J: TRBJ2-2
V: TRBV5-6

DNA: TGCAGTGCTAGAGAACCAGCAGGACCGATCAATTCACCCCTCCACTTT
CDR3: CSAREPAGPINSPLHF
D: NA
size: NA
length: 16
J: TRBJ1-6
V: TRBV20-1

DNA: TGTGCCAGCAGCGGAAGCGGCACGAGCTCCTACGAGCAGTACTTC
CDR3: CASSGSGTSSYEQYF
D: NA
size: few
length: 15
J: TRBJ2-7
V: TRBV7-2

DNA: TGCAGTGCTAGAGACCCACATACGAACACTGAAGCTTTCTTT
CDR3: CSARDPHTNTEAFF
D: NA
size: NA
length: 14
J: TRBJ1-1
V: TRBV20-1

DNA: TGCGCCAGCAGCGCCGGGACAGGATTATCTAACACCATATATTTT
CDR3: CASSAGTGLSNTIYF
D: TRBD1
size: NA
length: 15
J: TRBJ1-3
V: TRBV5-1

DNA: TGTGCCACCAGCAGAGGGGGATACGGGGGCGGTCAAGAGACCCAGTACTTC
CDR3: CATSRGGYGGGQETQYF
D: NA
size: once
length: 17
J: TRBJ2-5
V: TRBV15

DNA: TGTGCCAGCGAGCGCCTAAGCACAGATACGCAGTATTTT
CDR3: CASERLSTDTQYF
D: NA
size: NA
length: 13
J: TRBJ2-3
V: TRBV7-2

DNA: TGCAGTGCTAGAGATATAGCGGGAGTGAATGAGCAGTTCTTC
CDR3: CSARDIAGVNEQFF
D: TRBD2
size: few
length: 14
J: TRBJ2-1
V: TRBV20-1